This T cell receptor beta chain is from a study of radiation and T cells in renal cell carcinoma. Study-wide points: From baseline, blood top tumor clonotypes peaked at 2 weeks post-radiation. No pretreatment tumor biopsies were available for baseline clonotypes.

This CDR3 region has 11 residues. The ends were cut back, 5 bases at V and 7 bases at J, with 11 bases in the middle. Germline V gene lookup returns CDR1 GTSNPN and CDR2 SVGIG (reference sequence). Details on this clone: The antigen remains undetermined.

Some clones are missing from TCRdb's copy, which holds only in-frame ones; the method was immunoSEQ multiplex PCR. The data hold about 47,000 clones, with about 80% observed a single time. Time point described: blood 2 weeks post-SBRT. The treatment: 15 Gy SBRT to primary tumor, nephrectomy 4 weeks later. The input for sequencing was blood, taken from a patient whose treatment included radiotherapy and nephrectomy. The gene calls are TRBV30 and TRBJ1-2, with unresolved D. The clonotype originates from a woman in her seventies with renal cell carcinoma. The CDR3 DNA reads TGTGCCTGGGCGAGACACCTTGGCTACACCTTC. Translated: CAWARHLGYTF.